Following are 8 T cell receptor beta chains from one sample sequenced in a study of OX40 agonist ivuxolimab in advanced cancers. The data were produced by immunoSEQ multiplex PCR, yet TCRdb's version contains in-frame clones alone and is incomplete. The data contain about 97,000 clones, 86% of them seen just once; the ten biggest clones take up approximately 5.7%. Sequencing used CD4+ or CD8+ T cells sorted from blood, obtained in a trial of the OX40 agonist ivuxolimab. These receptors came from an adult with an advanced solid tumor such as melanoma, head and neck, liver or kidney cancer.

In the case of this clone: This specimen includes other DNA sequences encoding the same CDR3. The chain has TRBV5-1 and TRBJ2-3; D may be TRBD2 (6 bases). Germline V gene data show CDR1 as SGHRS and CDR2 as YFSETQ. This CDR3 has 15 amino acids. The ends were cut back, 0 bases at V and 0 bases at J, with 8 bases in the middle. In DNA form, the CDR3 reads TGCGCCAGCAGCTTGGATGGGGGGAGCACAGATACGCAGTATTTT. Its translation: CASSLDGGSTDTQYF.

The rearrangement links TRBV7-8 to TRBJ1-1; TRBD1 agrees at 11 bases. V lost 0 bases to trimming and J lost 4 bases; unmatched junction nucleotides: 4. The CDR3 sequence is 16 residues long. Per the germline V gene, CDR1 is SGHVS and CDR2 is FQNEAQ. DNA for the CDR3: TGTGCCAGCAGCTTAGCGGACAGGGGGCTGAGCACTGAAGCTTTCTTT. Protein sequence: CASSLADRGLSTEAFF.

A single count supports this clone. The CDR3 DNA reads TGTGCCAGCAGCTTACTAGGGTCAACTGAAGCTTTCTTT. This gives the protein CASSLLGSTEAFF. The V gene is TRBV7-2, the J gene TRBJ1-1; D is unresolved. The V gene lost 2 bases and the J gene lost 5 bases, with 9 bases spanning the gap. Germline loops: CDR1 SGHTA, CDR2 FQGNSA. This CDR3 comprises 13 residues.

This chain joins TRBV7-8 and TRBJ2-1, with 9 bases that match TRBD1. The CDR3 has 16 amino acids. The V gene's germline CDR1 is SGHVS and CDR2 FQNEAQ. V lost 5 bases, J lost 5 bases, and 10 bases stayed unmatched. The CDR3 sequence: CASSRKQGAENNEQFF. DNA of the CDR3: TGTGCCAGCAGCCGGAAACAGGGGGCAGAAAACAATGAGCAGTTCTTC.

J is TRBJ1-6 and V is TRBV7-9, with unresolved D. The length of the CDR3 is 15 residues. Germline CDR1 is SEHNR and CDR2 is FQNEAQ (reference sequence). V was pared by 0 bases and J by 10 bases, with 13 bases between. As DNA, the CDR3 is TGTGCCAGCAGCTTAGCGGAGGGTAGCGGGTCACCCCTCCACTTT. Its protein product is CASSLAEGSGSPLHF.

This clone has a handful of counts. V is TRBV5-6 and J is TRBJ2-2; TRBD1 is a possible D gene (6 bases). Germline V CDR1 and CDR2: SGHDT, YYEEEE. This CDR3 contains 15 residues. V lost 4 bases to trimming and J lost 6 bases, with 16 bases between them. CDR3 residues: CASSLGTGWAGELFF. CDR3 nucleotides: TGTGCCAGCAGCCTAGGTACAGGGTGGGCCGGGGAGCTGTTTTTT.

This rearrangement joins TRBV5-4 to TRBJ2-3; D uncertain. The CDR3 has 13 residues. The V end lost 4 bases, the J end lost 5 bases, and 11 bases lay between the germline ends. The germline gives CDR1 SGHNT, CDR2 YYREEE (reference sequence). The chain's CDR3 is CASSHTGKDTQYF. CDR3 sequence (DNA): TGTGCCAGCAGCCATACGGGTAAAGATACGCAGTATTTT.

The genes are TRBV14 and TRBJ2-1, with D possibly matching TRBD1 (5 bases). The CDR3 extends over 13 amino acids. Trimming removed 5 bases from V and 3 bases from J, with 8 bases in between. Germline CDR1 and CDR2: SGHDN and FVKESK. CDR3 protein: CASSTQGYNEQFF. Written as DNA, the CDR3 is TGTGCCAGCAGCACCCAGGGCTACAATGAGCAGTTCTTC.